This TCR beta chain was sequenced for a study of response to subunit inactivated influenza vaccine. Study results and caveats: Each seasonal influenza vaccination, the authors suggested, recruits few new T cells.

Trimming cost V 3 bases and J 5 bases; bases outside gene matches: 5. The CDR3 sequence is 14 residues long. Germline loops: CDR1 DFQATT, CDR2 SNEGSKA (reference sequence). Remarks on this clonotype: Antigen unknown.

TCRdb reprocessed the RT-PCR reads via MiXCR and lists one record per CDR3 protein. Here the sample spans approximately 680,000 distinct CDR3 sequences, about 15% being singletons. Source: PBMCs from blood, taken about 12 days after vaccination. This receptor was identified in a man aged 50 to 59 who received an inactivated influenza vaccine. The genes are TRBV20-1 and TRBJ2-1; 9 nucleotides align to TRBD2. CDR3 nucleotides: TGCAGTGCTAGTCTAGCGGGGCCCAACAATGAGCAGTTCTTC. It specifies CSASLAGPNNEQFF.